This note documents a single TCR beta chain sequence. The sample belongs to a study of blood T cell repertoires in COVID-19. At the level of the study: Spain, Italy and the United States supplied samples that represented acute and convalescent COVID-19. T cells, B-cell-depleted T cells, or PBMCs provided the cDNA or gDNA that served as material.

Germline CDR1 is MNHNY and CDR2 is SVGAGI (reference sequence). V shed 6 bases and J shed 3 bases, with 14 bases lying between them. The CDR3 loop spans 15 amino acids. Methods used by the authors: Estimated nucleated cell counts came from reference gene primer amplification. Clones were sequenced by immunoSEQ multiplex PCR, and TCRdb holds only the in-frame ones, with some missing. V, J and clone size reflect that table, while D and trimming were determined from the DNA. The sample lists roughly 350,000 clones, around nine tenths occurring once. The source material was peripheral blood. V is TRBV6-6 and J is TRBJ1-4; a weak D match, TRBD1 (6 bases). The clonotype comes from a woman between 50 and 59 years old with active or convalescent COVID-19. CDR3 sequence (DNA): TGTGCCAGCAGCGAGCAGGGGTTCTCTAATGAAAAACTGTTTTTT. This sequence encodes CASSEQGFSNEKLFF.